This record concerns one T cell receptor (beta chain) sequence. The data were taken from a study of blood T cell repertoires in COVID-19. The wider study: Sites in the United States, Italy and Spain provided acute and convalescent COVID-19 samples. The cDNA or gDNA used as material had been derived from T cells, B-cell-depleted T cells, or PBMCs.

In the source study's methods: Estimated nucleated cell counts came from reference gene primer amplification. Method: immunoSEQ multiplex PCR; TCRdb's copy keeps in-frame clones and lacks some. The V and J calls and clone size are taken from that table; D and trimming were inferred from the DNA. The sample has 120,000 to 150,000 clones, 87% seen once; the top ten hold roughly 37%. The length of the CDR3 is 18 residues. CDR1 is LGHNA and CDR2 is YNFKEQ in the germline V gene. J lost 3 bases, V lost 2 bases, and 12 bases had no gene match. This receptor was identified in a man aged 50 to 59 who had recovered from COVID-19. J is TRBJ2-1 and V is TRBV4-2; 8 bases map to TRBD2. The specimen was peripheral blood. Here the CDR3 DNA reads TGTGCCAGCAGCCAAAGAGCGGCGGGGGGTTCGTTCTACAATGAGCAGTTCTTC. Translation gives CASSQRAAGGSFYNEQFF.